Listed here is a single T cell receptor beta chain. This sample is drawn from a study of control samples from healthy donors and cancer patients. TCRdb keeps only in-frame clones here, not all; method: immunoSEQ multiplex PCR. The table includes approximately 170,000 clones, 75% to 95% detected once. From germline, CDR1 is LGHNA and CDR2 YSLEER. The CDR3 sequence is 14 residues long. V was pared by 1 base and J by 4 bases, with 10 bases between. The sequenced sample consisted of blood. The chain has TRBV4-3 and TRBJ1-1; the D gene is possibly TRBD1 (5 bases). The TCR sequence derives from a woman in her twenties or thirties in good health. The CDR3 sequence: CASSQVLGVTEAFF. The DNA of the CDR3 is TGCGCCAGCAGCCAAGTCCTAGGGGTCACTGAAGCTTTCTTT.